This paragraph reports one T cell receptor (beta chain). The sample originates from a study of blood T cell repertoires in COVID-19. Study information: Sites across the United States, Italy and Spain contributed samples from acute and convalescent COVID-19.

Original processing notes: How many nucleated cells were present was estimated from reference gene primer amplification. Sequencing was performed with immunoSEQ multiplex PCR; in TCRdb, only in-frame clones are kept and a portion is missing. D and trimming were read from the DNA, whereas the V and J calls and clone size are those reported in that table. The sample has about 180,000 clones, about 88% seen once. Germline loops: CDR1 SGHVS, CDR2 FNYEAQ. The CDR3 is 13 residues long. Trimming removed 6 bases from V and 3 bases from J, with 11 bases in between. The clonotype originates from a woman aged 30 to 39 with active or convalescent COVID-19. The chain employs TRBV7-6 and TRBJ1-1, with D uncertain. Specimen: peripheral blood. The CDR3 sequence is CASRSRVDTEAFF. In DNA form, the CDR3 reads TGTGCCAGCAGATCTCGGGTTGACACTGAAGCTTTCTTT.